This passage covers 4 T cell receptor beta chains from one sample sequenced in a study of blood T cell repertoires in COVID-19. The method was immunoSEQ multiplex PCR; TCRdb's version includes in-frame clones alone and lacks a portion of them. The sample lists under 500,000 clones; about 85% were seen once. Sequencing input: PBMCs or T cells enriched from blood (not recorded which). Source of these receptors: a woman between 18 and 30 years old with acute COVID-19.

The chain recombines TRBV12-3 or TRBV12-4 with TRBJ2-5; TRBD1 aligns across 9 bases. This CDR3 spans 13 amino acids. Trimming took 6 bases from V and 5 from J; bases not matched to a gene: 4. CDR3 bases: TGTGCCAGCAGACGGACAGGGGCGGAGACCCAGTACTTC. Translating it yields CASRRTGAETQYF.

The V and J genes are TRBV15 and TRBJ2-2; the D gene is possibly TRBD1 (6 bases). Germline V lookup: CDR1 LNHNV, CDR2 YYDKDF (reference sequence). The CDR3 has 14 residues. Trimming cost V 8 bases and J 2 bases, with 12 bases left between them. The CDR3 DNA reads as TGTGCCACCGGCCAGGGGAGTAACACCGGGGAGCTGTTTTTT. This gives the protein CATGQGSNTGELFF.

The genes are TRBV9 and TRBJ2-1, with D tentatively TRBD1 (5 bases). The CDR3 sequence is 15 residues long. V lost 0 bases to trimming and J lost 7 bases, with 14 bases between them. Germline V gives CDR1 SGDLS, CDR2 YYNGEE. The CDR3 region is CASSVATTVTNEQFF. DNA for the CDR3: TGTGCCAGCAGCGTAGCTACGACAGTTACTAATGAGCAGTTCTTC.

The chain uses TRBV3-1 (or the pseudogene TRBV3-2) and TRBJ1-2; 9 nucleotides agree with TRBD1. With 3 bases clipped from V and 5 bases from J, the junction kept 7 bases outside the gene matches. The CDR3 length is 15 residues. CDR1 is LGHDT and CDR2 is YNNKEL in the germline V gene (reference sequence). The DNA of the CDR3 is TGTGCCAGCAGCCATTTAACAGGGGGCGTATATGGCTACACCTTC. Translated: CASSHLTGGVYGYTF.